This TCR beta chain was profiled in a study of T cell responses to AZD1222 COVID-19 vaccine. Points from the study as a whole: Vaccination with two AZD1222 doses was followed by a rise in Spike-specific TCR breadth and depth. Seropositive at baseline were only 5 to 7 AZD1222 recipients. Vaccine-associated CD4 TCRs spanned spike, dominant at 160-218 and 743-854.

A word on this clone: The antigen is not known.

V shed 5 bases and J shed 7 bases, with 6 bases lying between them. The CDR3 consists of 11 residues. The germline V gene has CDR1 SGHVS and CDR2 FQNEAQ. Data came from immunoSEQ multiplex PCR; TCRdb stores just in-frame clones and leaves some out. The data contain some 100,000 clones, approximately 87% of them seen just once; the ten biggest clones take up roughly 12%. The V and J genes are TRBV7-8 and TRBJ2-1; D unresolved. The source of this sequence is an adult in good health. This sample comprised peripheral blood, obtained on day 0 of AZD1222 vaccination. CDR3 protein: CASSLNNEQFF. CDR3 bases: TGTGCCAGCAGCCTCAATAATGAGCAGTTCTTC. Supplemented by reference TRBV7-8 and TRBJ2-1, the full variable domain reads GAGVSQSPRYKVAKRGQDVALRCDPISGHVSLFWYQQALGQGPEFLTYFQNEAQLDKSGLPSDRFFAERPEGSVSTLKIQRTQQEDSAVYLCASSLNNEQFFGPGTRLTVL.